This is a list of T cell receptor beta chains from one sample in a study of T cells in narcolepsy. Sequencing used immunoSEQ multiplex PCR; TCRdb keeps in-frame clones, though not all of them. The repertoire holds 20,000 to 30,000 clones, with more than 80% as singletons. Sequenced sample: CD45RA- memory CD4+ T cells from PBMCs. The receptor set was obtained from a human donor with narcolepsy. CDR3s include the opening cysteine and the closing phenylalanine or tryptophan. The D gene is left open where the match is weak.

j_call,d_call,v_call,cdr3_nt,cdr3_aa
TRBJ2-1,TRBD2,TRBV14,TGTGCCAGCAGGGCAAGCGGGAGGGCCGAGAATGAGCAGTTCTTC,CASRASGRAENEQFF
TRBJ2-1,TRBD2,TRBV10-3,TGTGCCACGGGGGCTAGCGGGACGACCTACAATGAGCAGTTCTTC,CATGASGTTYNEQFF
TRBJ2-2,TRBD1,TRBV5-4,TGTGCCAGCAGCGAGACAGGGTTTCGGGCCGGGGAGCTGTTTTTT,CASSETGFRAGELFF
TRBJ2-6,-,TRBV19,TGTGCCACCAAAGGGGACTGGGTCCGGTCTGGGGCCAACGTCCTGACTTTC,CATKGDWVRSGANVLTF
TRBJ1-2,TRBD1,TRBV5-1,TGCGCCAGCAGGGAAAGACAGGGTTCCTATGGCTACACCTTC,CASRERQGSYGYTF
TRBJ2-7,TRBD1,TRBV18,TGTGCCAGCTCAGAACTTGACCTATGGCAGGGGGACCACGAGCAGTACTTC,CASSELDLWQGDHEQYF
TRBJ1-3,-,TRBV27,TGTGCCAGCAGCAGGTACCGACAGGCACCCTCTGGAAACACCATATATTTT,CASSRYRQAPSGNTIYF
TRBJ2-2,TRBD2,TRBV18,TGTGCCAGCTCCGTACTAGCGGGAGAGACCGGGGAGCTGTTTTTT,CASSVLAGETGELFF
TRBJ1-2,TRBD1,TRBV15,TGTGCCACCAGCAGAGATTACGCAGGGGGACCGATCTATGGCTACACCTTC,CATSRDYAGGPIYGYTF
TRBJ2-7,-,TRBV2,TGTGCCAGCAGTGAAGATAGATACGAGCAGTACTTC,CASSEDRYEQYF
TRBJ2-7,-,TRBV28,TGTGCCAGCGTCGAAAGTAGCTCCTACGAGCAGTACTTC,CASVESSSYEQYF
TRBJ1-1,-,TRBV5-1,TGCGCCAGCAGCTTCTTGGACAAGAACACTGAAGCTTTCTTT,CASSFLDKNTEAFF
TRBJ2-7,TRBD2,TRBV27,TGTGCCAGCCGCCCACGATGGACTAGCGGGAGTTCCTACGAGCAGTACTTC,CASRPRWTSGSSYEQYF
TRBJ2-1,-,TRBV7-2,TGTGCCAGCAGCTTATTGGCGGGACTCTACAATGAGCAGTTCTTC,CASSLLAGLYNEQFF
TRBJ2-1,-,TRBV6-1,TGTGCCAGCAGTTTTAGCGGTATGGTGGAAGTCTGGCAGTTCTTC,CASSFSGMVEVWQFF
TRBJ2-2,TRBD2,TRBV5-1,TGCGCCAGCAGCCATAGCGGGAGGGACACCGGGGAGCTGTTTTTT,CASSHSGRDTGELFF